This T cell receptor (beta chain) emerged from a study of blood T cell repertoires in COVID-19. The data were produced by immunoSEQ multiplex PCR, yet TCRdb's version contains in-frame clones alone and is incomplete. The sample contains 470,000 or so clones, 70% to 90% of which appear only once. This clone was observed a handful of times. This specimen includes other DNA sequences encoding the same CDR3. The CDR3 spans 13 residues. Germline V gene sequence: CDR1 SGHDN, CDR2 FVKESK. V was shortened by 1 base and J by 3 bases, with 7 bases between the two germline ends. Sequenced sample: PBMCs or T cells enriched from blood (not recorded which). This clonotype was sampled from a young woman with acute COVID-19. V gene TRBV14 combines with J gene TRBJ2-7; tentatively, D is TRBD1 (6 bases). In DNA, the CDR3 is TGTGCCAGCAGCCAAGGAGGGGGCTACGAGCAGTACTTC. Translation: CASSQGGGYEQYF.